This TCR beta chain was sequenced during a study of glioma-infiltrating T cells. Study background: Dexamethasone exposure before glioma surgery was limited to six or fewer days. The study's findings and limits: Only very few CDR3 sequences appeared in both tissue and blood.

The CDR3 length is 15 residues. Trimming pared 5 bases from V and 5 bases from J, leaving 18 bases between. Per the germline V gene, CDR1 is SGHTA and CDR2 is FQGTGA. Using RNA template, CDR3s of TCR alpha and beta were amplified with iRepertoire arm-PCR. For one-step reverse transcription and amplification, about 90-450 ng of tissue mRNA or PBMC total RNA was used. TCRdb recomputed calls from the multiplex PCR reads with MiXCR, one row per CDR3 protein. Of about 400,000 distinct CDR3 sequences listed, about 40% are singletons. Note on this clonotype: As yet, its antigen is unknown.

Sequenced material: glioma tissue, nonneoplastic brain tissue, or PBMCs (not recorded which). The receptor comes from a human donor with low-grade glioma or glioblastoma, undergoing nonglioma brain surgery, or in good health (not recorded which). This chain links TRBV7-3 with TRBJ2-5; possibly TRBD1 for D (6 bases). CDR3 region: CASSPTGTPQETQYF. CDR3 DNA sequence: TGTGCCAGCAGCCCCACCGGGACACCGCAGGAGACCCAGTACTTC.